The 20 T cell receptor beta chains presented below share a single source sample, sequenced in a study of blood T cell repertoires in COVID-19. Measured with immunoSEQ multiplex PCR; TCRdb has only the in-frame clones, and not every one. The sample holds around 130,000 clones, about 82% seen once. Sequenced: peripheral blood. These receptors all come from a man aged 50 or older with acute or convalescent COVID-19.

As DNA, the CDR3 is TGTGCCAGCAGTTTATCCCGCGGACTCACAGATACGCAGTATTTT. It specifies CASSLSRGLTDTQYF. The V call is TRBV28, the J call TRBJ2-3; D is possibly TRBD2 (5 bases). The CDR3 length is 15 residues. Germline CDR1 reads MDHEN; CDR2 reads SYDVKM. V was trimmed by 1 base and J by 2 bases, leaving 10 bases between them.

The J gene is TRBJ2-7, the V gene TRBV28; D may be TRBD2 (5 bases). The CDR3 is 13 residues long. From germline, CDR1 is MDHEN and CDR2 SYDVKM. Trimming took off 2 bases at V and 3 bases at J, with 8 bases between the two ends. The CDR3 bases are TGTGCCAGCAGTTTAACCGGGATCTACGAGCAGTACTTC. Protein sequence: CASSLTGIYEQYF.

J is TRBJ1-2 and V is TRBV5-1, with 9 bases lining up with TRBD1. The J segment lost 0 bases and the V segment lost 3 bases, leaving 6 bases of the junction unmatched. This CDR3 has 16 residues. Germline V lookup: CDR1 SGHRS, CDR2 YFSETQ. CDR3 in DNA: TGCGCCAGCAGCTCGGGTAGGGACAGGGCTAACTATGGCTACACCTTC. It is translated as CASSSGRDRANYGYTF.

The J gene is TRBJ2-1, the V gene TRBV7-6; 10 bases fit TRBD1. The CDR3 length is 16 residues. CDR1 and CDR2 from the germline V gene are SGHVS and FNYEAQ. V lost 5 bases and J lost 9; bases outside the gene matches: 13. The CDR3 protein is CASSGQGGQDVGEQFF. The CDR3 region has the DNA TGTGCCAGCAGCGGACAGGGGGGACAGGACGTTGGTGAGCAGTTCTTC.

The chain joins TRBV10-1 to TRBJ1-1; D perhaps matches TRBD1 (6 bases). Trimming pared 6 bases from V and 5 bases from J, leaving 16 bases between. The length of the CDR3 is 14 residues. Germline values: CDR1 WNHNN, CDR2 SYGVQD (reference sequence). In nucleotides, the CDR3 is TGCGCCAGCAGCTCCGGATTCACAGGGACTGAAGCTTTCTTT. Its protein product is CASSSGFTGTEAFF.

The rearrangement links TRBV9 to TRBJ1-4; 7 nucleotides agree with TRBD1. The germline gives CDR1 SGDLS, CDR2 YYNGEE. CDR3 length: 14 amino acids. The ends lost 4 bases at V and 6 bases at J; junction bases unmatched: 6. The CDR3 protein is CASSPAGGYEKLFF. CDR3 nucleotide sequence: TGTGCCAGCAGCCCTGCAGGGGGGTATGAAAAACTGTTTTTT.

The chain combines TRBV4-1 with TRBJ1-5; D may be TRBD1 (6 bases). Germline V lookup: CDR1 MGHRA, CDR2 YSYEKL. The CDR3 is 15 amino acids. V lost 4 bases and J lost 2, with 12 bases in between. The CDR3 DNA reads as TGCGCCAGCAGCCCAGGGGCCGGTCGCAATCAGCCCCAGCATTTT. It yields the protein CASSPGAGRNQPQHF.

The genes are TRBV5-1 and TRBJ1-2, with TRBD1 matching 7 bases. V gave up 1 base and J gave up 4 bases; unmatched junction bases: 7. This CDR3 has 15 amino acids. Germline V gene lookup returns CDR1 SGHRS and CDR2 YFSETQ. For the CDR3, the DNA is TGCGCCAGCAGCTTGTCCCCAGGGGGTGTCTATGGCTACACCTTC. Translated, it gives CASSLSPGGVYGYTF.

The chain recombines TRBV7-6 with TRBJ1-1, with D tentatively TRBD1 (5 bases). Trimming cost V 2 bases and J 8 bases, with 12 bases left between them. Germline values: CDR1 SGHVS, CDR2 FNYEAQ. This CDR3 comprises 13 residues. CDR3 residues: CASSLQTGSEAFF. The CDR3 DNA follows: TGTGCCAGCAGCTTACAAACAGGTTCAGAAGCTTTCTTT.

This clone was observed a few times. The V call is TRBV10-2, the J call TRBJ2-7; the D gene is possibly TRBD2 (5 bases). The ends were cut back, 3 bases at V and 6 bases at J, with 12 bases in the middle. The CDR3 spans 13 residues. Per the germline V gene, CDR1 is WSHSY and CDR2 is SAAADI. The CDR3 region is CASSELGWGEQYF. The CDR3 bases are TGCGCCAGCAGTGAACTAGGGTGGGGCGAGCAGTACTTC.

This clone was seen more than once but under ten times. The V call is TRBV4-1, the J call TRBJ2-1; 10 positions match TRBD2. Looked up from germline, CDR1 is MGHRA and CDR2 is YSYEKL. This CDR3 comprises 15 residues. After removal of 4 bases from V and 3 bases from J, the junction contained 3 bases not matched to a gene. In DNA form, the CDR3 reads TGCGCCAGCAGCCGGACTAGCGGACACTACAATGAGCAGTTCTTC. This translates into CASSRTSGHYNEQFF.

The chain is built from TRBV28 and TRBJ2-7; 9 bases map to TRBD2. The CDR3 contains 16 residues. The germline CDR1 and CDR2 sequences are MDHEN and SYDVKM. V trimming: 3 bases; J trimming: 6 bases; junction bases outside the gene matches: 12. CDR3 loop: CASSLRLAGLGAEQYF. The CDR3 DNA is TGTGCCAGCAGTTTGCGGCTAGCGGGATTGGGGGCCGAGCAGTACTTC. Supplemented by reference TRBV28 and TRBJ2-7, the full variable domain reads DVKVTQSSRYLVKRTGEKVFLECVQDMDHENMFWYRQDPGLGLRLIYFSYDVKMKEKGDIPEGYSVSREKKERFSLILESASTNQTSMYLCASSLRLAGLGAEQYFGPGTRLTVT.

The chain uses TRBV13 and TRBJ2-2; possibly TRBD1 for D (5 bases). CDR3 length: 20 amino acids. Germline loops: CDR1 PRHDT, CDR2 FYEKMQ (reference sequence). V dropped 2 bases and J dropped 4 bases, with 26 bases sitting between them. The CDR3 DNA sequence: TGTGCCAGCAGCTTAAGTGGGGTAAGGGGTTTGGTCGACGCCACCGGGGAGCTGTTTTTT. This encodes CASSLSGVRGLVDATGELFF. Full variable domain (rest looked up from reference TRBV13 and TRBJ2-2): AAGVIQSPRHLIKEKRETATLKCYPIPRHDTVYWYQQGPGQDPQFLISFYEKMQSDKGSIPDRFSAQQFSDYHSELNMSSLELGDSALYFCASSLSGVRGLVDATGELFFGEGSRLTVL.

The rearrangement links TRBV19 to TRBJ2-7, with D perhaps TRBD2 (6 bases). Trimming took 4 bases from V and 4 from J, leaving 14 bases between them. Looked up from germline, CDR1 is LNHDA and CDR2 is SQIVND (reference sequence). The CDR3 covers 14 residues. Here the CDR3 reads CASSKGTVGYEQYF. CDR3 coding DNA: TGTGCCAGTAGTAAGGGGACTGTGGGTTACGAGCAGTACTTC. Full variable domain (rest looked up from reference TRBV19 and TRBJ2-7): DGGITQSPKYLFRKEGQNVTLSCEQNLNHDAMYWYRQDPGQGLRLIYYSQIVNDFQKGDIAEGYSVSREKKESFPLTVTSAQKNPTAFYLCASSKGTVGYEQYFGPGTRLTVT.

The chain is built from TRBV19 and TRBJ1-2; D is perhaps TRBD1 (6 bases). The CDR3 is made up of 15 amino acids. CDR1 and CDR2 from the germline V gene are LNHDA and SQIVND (reference sequence). V shed 5 bases and J shed 4 bases, with 17 bases lying between them. The CDR3 is CASSYLGTSTYGYTF. The CDR3 DNA follows: TGTGCCAGTAGTTACCTCGGGACAAGCACCTATGGCTACACCTTC.

The CDR3 coding sequence is TGTGCCAGCAGACAGTGGGAGACAGATACGCAGTATTTT. Its protein is CASRQWETDTQYF. This chain connects TRBV5-4 to TRBJ2-3, with D possibly matching TRBD2 (5 bases). CDR1 is SGHNT and CDR2 is YYREEE in the germline V gene (reference sequence). CDR3 length: 13 amino acids. V shed 5 bases and J shed 3 bases, with 10 bases lying between them.

The rearrangement uses TRBV19 and TRBJ1-2, with D possibly being TRBD1 (5 bases). This CDR3 is built from 13 residues. V was shortened by 5 bases and J by 2 bases, with 9 bases between the two germline ends. Per germline, CDR1 LNHDA and CDR2 SQIVND (reference sequence). CDR3 protein: CASSSGFNYGYTF. CDR3 DNA sequence: TGTGCCAGTAGTTCAGGGTTCAACTATGGCTACACCTTC.

The genes are TRBV25-1 and TRBJ2-7; D possibly corresponds to TRBD2 (5 bases). V was trimmed by 4 bases and J by 5 bases, leaving 12 bases between them. CDR1 is MGHDK, CDR2 SYGVNS, per germline. The CDR3 sequence is 13 residues long. Written as DNA, the CDR3 is TGTGCCAGCAGTGGAACGGGGATGGACGAGCAGTACTTC. As protein: CASSGTGMDEQYF.

The chain uses TRBV24-1 and TRBJ1-1; 10 bases line up with TRBD1. V dropped 2 bases and J dropped 3; count of bases not matched to a gene: 5. Germline-derived CDR1 and CDR2 are KGHDR and SFDVKD. The CDR3 has 16 amino acids. This CDR3 is CATSDSGGTGDTEAFF. The CDR3 DNA reads as TGTGCCACCAGTGATTCCGGAGGGACAGGGGACACTGAAGCTTTCTTT.

V is TRBV27 and J is TRBJ2-1, with D unresolved. The length of the CDR3 is 13 residues. Trimming cost V 5 bases and J 8 bases, with 13 bases left between them. From germline, CDR1 is MNHEY and CDR2 SMNVEV (reference sequence). CDR3 DNA: TGTGCCAGCAGTATACGAGTTTTCGATGAGCAGTTCTTC. Translated: CASSIRVFDEQFF.